This T cell receptor beta chain was retrieved from a study of beta chain features in type 1 diabetes. What was sequenced were expressed TCRB transcripts, since all of the isolated RNA had been reverse transcribed. The data were produced by immunoSEQ multiplex PCR, yet TCRdb's version contains in-frame clones alone and is incomplete. The table has some 350,000 clones, about 14% seen once; the top ten hold over 0.014%. The CDR3 totals 16 residues. Germline V gene lookup returns CDR1 LGHNA and CDR2 YSLEER. V lost 0 bases, J lost 9 bases, and 9 bases stayed unmatched. Study conclusions and caveats: Compared with healthy donors, patients appeared to share more similar naive, central memory and regulatory TCRB repertoires. Cells with high TCR expression could be over-represented when cDNA is sequenced. Junctions at VDJ sites from type 1 diabetes patients had fewer insertions and more deletions. Shorter TCRB CDR3s, moderately but significantly so, were found in Type 1 diabetes patients in all four CD4+ subsets.

Details on this clone: Its target is unknown.

This chain links TRBV4-3 with TRBJ2-1; 9 bases fit TRBD2. The sequenced material came from naive CD4+ T cells from blood. This clonotype was sampled from a woman aged 18-29 years with type 1 diabetes. The CDR3 bases are TGCGCCAGCAGCCAAGACGCGGCGGGAGGGCCTGGTGAGCAGTTCTTC. Its translation is CASSQDAAGGPGEQFF.